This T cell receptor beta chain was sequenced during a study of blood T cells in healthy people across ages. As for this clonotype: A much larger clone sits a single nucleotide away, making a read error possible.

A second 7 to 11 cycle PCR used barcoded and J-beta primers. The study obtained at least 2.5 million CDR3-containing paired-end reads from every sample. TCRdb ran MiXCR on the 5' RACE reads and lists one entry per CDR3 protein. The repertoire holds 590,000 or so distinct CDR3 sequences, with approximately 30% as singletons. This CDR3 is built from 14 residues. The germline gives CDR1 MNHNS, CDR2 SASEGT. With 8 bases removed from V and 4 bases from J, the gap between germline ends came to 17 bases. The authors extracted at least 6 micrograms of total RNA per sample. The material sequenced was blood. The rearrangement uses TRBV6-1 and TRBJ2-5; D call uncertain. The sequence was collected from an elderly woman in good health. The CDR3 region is CASSTYGRRETQYF. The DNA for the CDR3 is TGTGCCAGCTCAACCTACGGGCGGCGAGAGACCCAGTACTTC.